Below, one TCR beta chain is given with its context. These data come from a study of blood T cell repertoires in COVID-19. Study details: T cells, B-cell-depleted T cells, or PBMCs provided the cDNA or gDNA that served as material.

Produced via immunoSEQ multiplex PCR; TCRdb's table is partial and in-frame only. The table has approximately 350,000 clones, over 70% seen once. Seattle participants joined during active infection and were tracked over time. V lost 8 bases to trimming and J lost 1 base; unmatched junction nucleotides: 4. The CDR3 loop spans 12 amino acids. Looked up from germline, CDR1 is SQVTM and CDR2 is ANQGSEA. This sequence joins TRBV29-1 and TRBJ1-1, with TRBD1 matching over 7 bases. The clonotype comes from a woman aged 50 to 60 with COVID-19, enrolled during active disease. Sequencing input: peripheral blood. As DNA, the CDR3 is TGCAGCTCGAGGACAGGGAACACTGAAGCTTTCTTT. This codes for CSSRTGNTEAFF.